These T cell receptor beta chains were read from a single sample in a study of cytomegalovirus exposure and HLA in healthy donors. Sequencing was performed with immunoSEQ multiplex PCR; in TCRdb, only in-frame clones are kept and a portion is missing. The sample contains approximately 140,000 clones, 60% to 80% of which appear only once. The sequencing input was PBMCs. These receptor sequences come from a female donor in good health and CMV-seronegative. Each CDR3 is given with its conserved first and last residue. A D gene is named only where the DNA matches it firmly. Size is omitted from some rows. Given values are once, few, many or a class for expanded clones.

d_call: TRBD1; j_call: TRBJ2-7; clone_size: -; v_call: TRBV7-8; cdr3_aa: CASSFGTGNYEQYF; cdr3_nt: TGCGCCAGCAGCTTCGGGACAGGCAACTACGAGCAGTACTTC
d_call: -; j_call: TRBJ1-2; clone_size: few; v_call: TRBV19; cdr3_aa: CASARTEYGYTF; cdr3_nt: TGTGCCAGCGCCAGGACAGAGTATGGCTACACCTTC
d_call: TRBD1; j_call: TRBJ1-1; clone_size: few; v_call: TRBV7-9; cdr3_aa: CASSLQGQPNTEAFF; cdr3_nt: TGTGCCAGCAGCTTACAGGGACAGCCCAACACTGAAGCTTTCTTT
d_call: -; j_call: TRBJ2-7; clone_size: -; v_call: TRBV7-2; cdr3_aa: CASSLTRTPEQYF; cdr3_nt: TGTGCCAGCAGCTTAACCAGGACTCCCGAGCAGTACTTC
d_call: -; j_call: TRBJ1-6; clone_size: once; v_call: TRBV7-8; cdr3_aa: CASSSPRGVNNSPLHF; cdr3_nt: TGTGCCAGCAGCTCCCCCCGGGGGGTAAATAATTCACCCCTCCACTTT
d_call: -; j_call: TRBJ1-3; clone_size: few; v_call: TRBV30; cdr3_aa: CACRSGSGNTIYF; cdr3_nt: TGTGCCTGTCGTAGCGGCTCTGGAAACACCATATATTTT
d_call: -; j_call: TRBJ1-2; clone_size: few; v_call: TRBV14; cdr3_aa: CASSPPQGTYGYTF; cdr3_nt: TGTGCCAGCAGTCCGCCTCAGGGGACCTATGGCTACACCTTC
d_call: TRBD2; j_call: TRBJ2-3; clone_size: once; v_call: TRBV2; cdr3_aa: CASSVAGVEDTQYF; cdr3_nt: TGTGCCAGCAGTGTCGCGGGAGTAGAGGATACGCAGTATTTT
d_call: -; j_call: TRBJ1-5; clone_size: -; v_call: TRBV19; cdr3_aa: CASSIGLNSNQPQHF; cdr3_nt: TGTGCCAGTAGTATAGGCCTAAATAGCAATCAGCCCCAGCATTTT
d_call: -; j_call: TRBJ1-1; clone_size: -; v_call: TRBV18; cdr3_aa: CASSAGGVQDTEAFF; cdr3_nt: TGTGCCAGCTCCGCGGGGGGGGTACAGGACACTGAAGCTTTCTTT
d_call: TRBD1; j_call: TRBJ2-2; clone_size: once; v_call: TRBV2; cdr3_aa: CASTVGQSNTGELFF; cdr3_nt: TGTGCCAGCACCGTGGGACAGTCGAACACCGGGGAGCTGTTTTTT
d_call: TRBD1; j_call: TRBJ1-5; clone_size: -; v_call: TRBV2; cdr3_aa: CASRQGAGGNQPQHF; cdr3_nt: TGTGCCAGCAGGCAGGGGGCGGGTGGCAATCAGCCCCAGCATTTT
d_call: -; j_call: TRBJ1-2; clone_size: -; v_call: TRBV10-3; cdr3_aa: CAISVLTGELGYTF; cdr3_nt: TGTGCCATCAGTGTTCTAACCGGGGAGTTGGGCTACACCTTC
d_call: -; j_call: TRBJ2-7; clone_size: once; v_call: TRBV5-6; cdr3_aa: CASRQLLVDGSAGNEQYF; cdr3_nt: TGTGCCAGCAGACAGCTGCTTGTAGATGGTTCGGCCGGGAACGAGCAGTACTTC
d_call: TRBD2; j_call: TRBJ2-5; clone_size: -; v_call: TRBV7-6; cdr3_aa: CASSLGDSGQETQYF; cdr3_nt: TGTGCCAGCAGCTTAGGGGATAGCGGGCAAGAGACCCAGTACTTC
d_call: -; j_call: TRBJ2-3; clone_size: -; v_call: TRBV27; cdr3_aa: CASSLGWGGNADTQYF; cdr3_nt: TGTGCCAGCAGTTTAGGGTGGGGGGGCAATGCAGATACGCAGTATTTT
d_call: TRBD1; j_call: TRBJ1-3; clone_size: -; v_call: TRBV4-1; cdr3_aa: CASSQDWVTGTFSGNTIYF; cdr3_nt: TGCGCCAGCAGCCAAGATTGGGTGACAGGGACTTTCTCTGGAAACACCATATATTTT
d_call: TRBD1; j_call: TRBJ2-1; clone_size: -; v_call: TRBV19; cdr3_aa: CASSIPTGGDEQFF; cdr3_nt: TGTGCCAGTAGTATCCCCACAGGGGGCGATGAGCAGTTCTTC
d_call: -; j_call: TRBJ1-3; clone_size: -; v_call: TRBV5-1; cdr3_aa: CASSLDGEGAAGNTIYF; cdr3_nt: TGCGCCAGCAGCTTGGACGGAGAGGGTGCGGCTGGAAACACCATATATTTT
d_call: -; j_call: TRBJ2-1; clone_size: -; v_call: TRBV27; cdr3_aa: CASSLGHINEQFF; cdr3_nt: TGTGCCAGCAGTTTGGGGCACATCAATGAGCAGTTCTTC
d_call: -; j_call: TRBJ1-1; clone_size: -; v_call: TRBV6-5; cdr3_aa: CASSPLAAKEAFF; cdr3_nt: TGTGCCAGCAGCCCCCTGGCGGCAAAGGAAGCTTTCTTT
d_call: -; j_call: TRBJ1-1; clone_size: -; v_call: TRBV27; cdr3_aa: CASSFETEKFTEAFF; cdr3_nt: TGTGCCAGCAGTTTTGAAACAGAGAAGTTCACTGAAGCTTTCTTT
d_call: -; j_call: TRBJ1-4; clone_size: -; v_call: TRBV7-9; cdr3_aa: CASSLRTANEKLFF; cdr3_nt: TGTGCCAGCAGCTTACGGACAGCAAATGAAAAACTGTTTTTT
d_call: TRBD1; j_call: TRBJ2-1; clone_size: once; v_call: TRBV27; cdr3_aa: CASGFPGTGARYGNEQFF; cdr3_nt: TGTGCCAGCGGGTTTCCCGGGACAGGGGCTCGTTATGGCAATGAGCAGTTCTTC
d_call: -; j_call: TRBJ2-2; clone_size: -; v_call: TRBV10-3; cdr3_aa: CAISLGQGTGELFF; cdr3_nt: TGTGCCATCAGTCTGGGGCAGGGCACCGGGGAGCTGTTTTTT